This section outlines one T cell receptor beta chain sequence together with its context. This sample stems from a study of blood T cell repertoires in COVID-19. Study-level background: COVID-19 samples collected from the United States, Italy and Spain covered acute and convalescent phases. Sample material is recorded as cDNA or gDNA derived from T cells, B-cell-depleted T cells, or PBMCs.

Original handling: Reference gene primer amplification gave estimated nucleated cell counts. Assay: immunoSEQ multiplex PCR; the TCRdb copy retains only in-frame clones and omits some. V, J and clone size were drawn from that table, and D and trimming were deduced from the DNA. The repertoire holds about 46,000 clones, with 85% to 90% as singletons. The source of this sequence is a human donor in a cohort sampled during active COVID-19. The sequenced material came from peripheral blood.

Written as DNA, the CDR3 is TGCGCCAGCAGCGCCCCGACAGGGAAAAACATTCAGTACTTC. This translates into CASSAPTGKNIQYF. The chain is built from TRBV5-1 and TRBJ2-4; 7 bases align to TRBD1. Trimming at V came to 4 bases and at J to 4 bases, leaving 5 bases not matched to a gene. Germline values: CDR1 SGHRS, CDR2 YFSETQ. The CDR3 is 14 amino acids.